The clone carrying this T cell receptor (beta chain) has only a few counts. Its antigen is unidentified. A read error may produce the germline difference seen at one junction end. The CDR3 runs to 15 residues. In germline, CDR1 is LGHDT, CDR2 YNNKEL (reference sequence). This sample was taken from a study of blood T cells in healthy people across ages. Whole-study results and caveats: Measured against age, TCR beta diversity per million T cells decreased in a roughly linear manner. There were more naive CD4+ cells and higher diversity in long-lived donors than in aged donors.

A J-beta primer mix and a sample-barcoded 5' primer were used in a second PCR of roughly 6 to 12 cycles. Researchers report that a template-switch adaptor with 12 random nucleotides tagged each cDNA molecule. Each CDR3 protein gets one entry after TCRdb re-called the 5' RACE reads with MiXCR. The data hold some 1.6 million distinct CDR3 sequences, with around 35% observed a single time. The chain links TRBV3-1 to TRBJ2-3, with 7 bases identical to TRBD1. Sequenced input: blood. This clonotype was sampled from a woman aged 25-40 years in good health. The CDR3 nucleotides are TGTGCCTGCAGCCAGGGGGAATCTAGCACAGATACGCAGTATTTT. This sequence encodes CACSQGESSTDTQYF.